Below are 27 T cell receptor beta chains sequenced from a single sample in a study of blood T cell repertoires in COVID-19. The repertoire was sequenced with immunoSEQ multiplex PCR; TCRdb's copy has only in-frame clones and lacks some. The sample carries hundreds of thousands of clones, roughly 85% recorded once. Sequencing used PBMCs or T cells enriched from blood (not recorded which). The receptors come from a man between 25 and 39 years old who had recovered from COVID-19.

The V and J genes are TRBV5-4 and TRBJ2-3, with 13 nucleotides matching TRBD2. The V gene's germline CDR1 is SGHNT and CDR2 YYREEE (reference sequence). Unmatched junction bases numbered 2, after V lost 4 bases and J lost 0 bases. This CDR3 is 16 amino acids long. CDR3 region: CASSKGLAGSTDTQYF. In DNA form, the CDR3 reads TGTGCCAGCAGCAAGGGACTAGCGGGAAGCACAGATACGCAGTATTTT.

The chain uses TRBV30 and TRBJ2-5, with D maybe TRBD1 (7 bases). The CDR3 totals 12 residues. Germline V CDR1 and CDR2: GTSNPN, SVGIG (reference sequence). V was trimmed by 5 bases and J by 5 bases, leaving 12 bases between them. Here the CDR3 reads CAWDQGGETQYF. The DNA for the CDR3 is TGTGCCTGGGACCAGGGGGGCGAGACCCAGTACTTC.

This chain links TRBV18 with TRBJ1-2; D is possibly TRBD1 (5 bases). This CDR3 region has 16 residues. Germline V gene sequence: CDR1 KGHSH, CDR2 LQKENI. With 0 bases removed from V and 5 bases from J, the gap between germline ends came to 16 bases. CDR3 nucleotide sequence: TGTGCCAGCTCACCACCAAGCTCCAGGGCTTCGTATGGCTACACCTTC. Translated, it gives CASSPPSSRASYGYTF.

The chain couples TRBV7-2 to TRBJ1-1; D perhaps matches TRBD1 (6 bases). The CDR3 has 14 residues. Trimming took 2 bases from V and 7 from J, leaving 14 bases between them. Germline V CDR1 and CDR2: SGHTA, FQGNSA. This CDR3 is CASSLRRGGGEAFF. CDR3 DNA: TGTGCCAGCAGCTTACGCAGGGGTGGGGGTGAAGCTTTCTTT.

The rearrangement joins TRBV27 to TRBJ1-2; D remains ambiguous. The length of the CDR3 is 14 residues. The V end lost 3 bases, the J end lost 2 bases, and 10 bases lay between the germline ends. Germline assignment: CDR1 MNHEY and CDR2 SMNVEV (reference sequence). For the CDR3, the DNA is TGTGCCAGCAGTTTCGGGTATGAGAACTATGGCTACACCTTC. Translated, it gives CASSFGYENYGYTF.

The chain combines TRBV7-6 with TRBJ2-5; D not resolved. Germline lookup yields CDR1 SGHVS and CDR2 FNYEAQ. Trimming removed 2 bases from V and 5 bases from J, with 15 bases in between. The CDR3 is 15 amino acids. The CDR3 DNA reads as TGTGCCAGCAGCTTAATGTTTGGAGCAGTCGAGACCCAGTACTTC. This encodes CASSLMFGAVETQYF.

The chain combines TRBV30 with TRBJ2-7; 9 bases map to TRBD1. V lost 3 bases and J lost 2; bases outside the gene matches: 5. Per germline, CDR1 GTSNPN and CDR2 SVGIG (reference sequence). The CDR3 has 14 residues. The CDR3 reads CAWRTQGATYEQYF. The CDR3 DNA reads TGTGCCTGGAGGACACAGGGGGCTACCTACGAGCAGTACTTC. The full variable domain, in which reference TRBV30 and TRBJ2-7 provide the parts outside the CDR3, is SQTIHQWPATLVQPVGSPLSLECTVEGTSNPNLYWYRQAAGRGLQLLFYSVGIGQISSEVPQNLSASRPQDRQFILSSKKLLLSDSGFYLCAWRTQGATYEQYFGPGTRLTVT.

The V call is TRBV28, the J call TRBJ2-7; TRBD1 is a possible D gene (6 bases). The germline V and J ends were trimmed by 7 bases and 5 bases, with 18 bases remaining between them. CDR3 length: 14 residues. Germline CDR1 is MDHEN and CDR2 is SYDVKM. Written as DNA, the CDR3 is TGTGCCAGCACGAGGGGGAATAATCTGAACGAGCAGTACTTC. It encodes CASTRGNNLNEQYF.

V usage is TRBV19 and J usage is TRBJ1-5, with a possible D match to TRBD1 (5 bases). CDR3 length equals 13 residues. CDR1 and CDR2 from the germline V gene are LNHDA and SQIVND (reference sequence). The V and J ends lost 5 bases and 4 bases respectively, with 9 bases between them. The CDR3 protein is CASSGAINQPQHF. DNA of the CDR3: TGTGCCAGTAGTGGGGCGATAAATCAGCCCCAGCATTTT.

The V call is TRBV9, the J call TRBJ1-1; TRBD1 might be the D (6 bases). Germline lookup yields CDR1 SGDLS and CDR2 YYNGEE. Trimming left V 1 base short and J 6 bases short, with 19 bases between. CDR3 length: 16 residues. CDR3 amino acids: CASSVSVGGANAEAFF. The CDR3 DNA sequence: TGTGCCAGCAGCGTATCGGTTGGGGGGGCCAATGCTGAAGCTTTCTTT.

This sequence joins TRBV5-6 and TRBJ1-3; D is unclear. The length of the CDR3 is 14 residues. Germline loops: CDR1 SGHDT, CDR2 YYEEEE. V was pared by 0 bases and J by 2 bases, with 6 bases between. For the CDR3, the DNA is TGTGCCAGCAGCTTGGTGAGGGCTGGAAACACCATATATTTT. This codes for CASSLVRAGNTIYF.

This clone occurred many times. The chain joins TRBV10-1 to TRBJ1-6, with a possible D match to TRBD1 (6 bases). The V and J ends lost 0 bases and 9 bases respectively, with 15 bases between them. This CDR3 is built from 16 residues. Germline CDR1 WNHNN, CDR2 SYGVQD (reference sequence). CDR3 residues: CASSESTGDRTSPLHF. DNA of the CDR3: TGCGCCAGCAGTGAGTCGACGGGTGACAGGACTTCACCCCTCCACTTT.

J is TRBJ1-1 and V is TRBV19; 7 bases are a match to TRBD1. Losses at the gene ends were 8 bases for V and 5 bases for J; bases not matched to a gene: 8. The CDR3 has 13 residues. From germline, CDR1 is LNHDA and CDR2 SQIVND (reference sequence). CDR3 nucleotides: TGTGCCAGTTCACGACAGGGAAATACTGAAGCTTTCTTT. The encoded protein is CASSRQGNTEAFF.

This clone was detected only once. V and J are TRBV29-1 and TRBJ2-3, with 15 bases aligning to TRBD2. Germline V lookup: CDR1 SQVTM, CDR2 ANQGSEA. The junction had 1 base not matched to a gene; V was cut back by 6 bases and J by 0 bases. The CDR3 is 15 residues long. The CDR3 bases are TGCAGCGTGGGACTAGCGGGGGGAAGCACAGATACGCAGTATTTT. It specifies CSVGLAGGSTDTQYF.

This CDR3 is CASSQLNADNSPLHF. DNA of the CDR3: TGTGCCAGCAGCCAATTAAATGCGGATAATTCACCCCTCCACTTT. The chain combines TRBV3-1 (or the pseudogene TRBV3-2) with TRBJ1-6, with no clear D. The length of the CDR3 is 15 residues. The germline V gene encodes CDR1 LGHDT and CDR2 YNNKEL (reference sequence). V was trimmed by 2 bases and J by 5 bases, leaving 10 bases between them.

Remarks on this clone: The sample has other DNA sequences that encode this CDR3 too. J is TRBJ1-1 and V is TRBV6-5; TRBD1 is a possible D gene (5 bases). Trimming cost V 2 bases and J 1 base, with 8 bases left between them. CDR3 length: 14 residues. Germline CDR1 is MNHEY and CDR2 is SVGAGI. CDR3 in amino acids: CASSYAQGNTEAFF. CDR3 DNA sequence: TGTGCCAGCAGTTACGCTCAGGGGAACACTGAAGCTTTCTTT.

The chain couples TRBV7-2 to TRBJ1-1, with a tentative D call TRBD1 (6 bases). The CDR3 is 14 amino acids. The germline CDR1 and CDR2 sequences are SGHTA and FQGNSA. Trimming left V 3 bases short and J 4 bases short, with 12 bases between. The chain's CDR3 is CASSLGHGSTEAFF. DNA for the CDR3: TGTGCCAGCAGCTTGGGACACGGAAGCACTGAAGCTTTCTTT.

The rearrangement joins TRBV7-3 to TRBJ1-2, with TRBD1 matching over 10 bases. V trimming: 6 bases; J trimming: 3 bases; junction bases outside the gene matches: 7. The CDR3 extends over 15 amino acids. CDR1 and CDR2 (germline): SGHTA, FQGTGA. Here the CDR3 DNA reads TGTGCCAGCAGACTCGCCGGGACAGGGGACTATGGCTACACCTTC. This codes for CASRLAGTGDYGYTF.

The chain uses TRBV5-6 and TRBJ1-1; D is unclear. The CDR3 has 11 amino acids. In germline, CDR1 is SGHDT, CDR2 YYEEEE. V was clipped by 0 bases and J by 8 bases, with 5 bases between them. For the CDR3, the DNA is TGTGCCAGCAGCTTGGGCAGAGAAGCTTTCTTT. This codes for CASSLGREAFF.

The chain combines TRBV6-5 with TRBJ1-6; 8 bases line up with TRBD1. The junction had 11 bases not matched to a gene; V was cut back by 6 bases and J by 10 bases. The CDR3 totals 15 residues. Germline CDR1 is MNHEY and CDR2 is SVGAGI. The CDR3 DNA reads as TGTGCCAGCAGCGAGCGGACAGGGTTACACTCACCCCTCCACTTT. This sequence encodes CASSERTGLHSPLHF.

V gene TRBV2 combines with J gene TRBJ1-1; 9 bases agree with TRBD1. Germline CDR1 is SNHLY and CDR2 is FYNNEI. The V gene end was trimmed by 5 bases and the J gene end by 1 base; junction bases not matched to a gene: 14. This CDR3 spans 18 amino acids. The CDR3 loop reads CASSPERQGVFSNTEAFF. CDR3 DNA: TGTGCCAGCAGTCCAGAAAGACAGGGGGTGTTTTCGAACACTGAAGCTTTCTTT.

This chain links TRBV7-6 with TRBJ1-4; 8 bases fit TRBD1. The CDR3 runs 16 residues. V trimming: 5 bases; J trimming: 10 bases; junction bases outside the gene matches: 15. Germline V lookup: CDR1 SGHVS, CDR2 FNYEAQ. The CDR3 DNA sequence: TGTGCCAGCAGCCCACCTGGGACAGGCAGTCCCGGAAAACTGTTTTTT. Amino acid sequence: CASSPPGTGSPGKLFF.

The chain carries TRBV7-9 and TRBJ2-7; 10 nucleotides match TRBD1. The CDR3 totals 18 residues. CDR1 SEHNR and CDR2 FQNEAQ come from the germline V gene (reference sequence). J gave up 2 bases and V 6 bases, and 16 bases lay outside the gene matches. The CDR3 is CASSPQRTGGLRTYEQYF. The CDR3 DNA reads as TGTGCCAGCAGTCCACAAAGGACAGGGGGGCTTCGGACCTACGAGCAGTACTTC.

As to this clone: An end of the junction differs from the germline gene, which may be a read error. The chain joins TRBV4-1 to TRBJ2-1; D unclear. Germline assignment: CDR1 MGHRA and CDR2 YSYEKL. This CDR3 is built from 13 residues. The CDR3 is CASSRGAYIEQFF. The CDR3 coding sequence is TGCGCCAGCAGCCGCGGAGCTTACATTGAGCAGTTCTTC.

The count of this clone is one. This chain links TRBV5-6 with TRBJ1-4, with a tentative D call TRBD1 (6 bases). CDR1 SGHDT and CDR2 YYEEEE come from the germline V gene. This CDR3 has 14 amino acids. Trimming stripped 5 bases from V and 7 bases from J, with 15 bases between. The CDR3, as DNA: TGTGCCAGCAGGTCCTTACAGGGAACTGAAAAACTGTTTTTT. Amino acid sequence: CASRSLQGTEKLFF.

The gene calls are TRBV4-2 and TRBJ2-1, with D perhaps TRBD2 (5 bases). The V gene lost 2 bases and the J gene lost 8 bases, with 10 bases spanning the gap. The CDR3 contains 13 residues. CDR1 and CDR2 from the germline V gene are LGHNA and YNFKEQ. In DNA form, the CDR3 reads TGTGCCAGCAGCCAAACGGGGAAAGATGAGCAGTTCTTC. Translating gives CASSQTGKDEQFF.

This clone was detected a few times. This sequence joins TRBV27 and TRBJ1-6, with 9 bases that match TRBD1. Trimming at V came to 5 bases and at J to 8 bases, leaving 7 bases not matched to a gene. Germline lookup yields CDR1 MNHEY and CDR2 SMNVEV (reference sequence). The CDR3 consists of 15 residues. CDR3 DNA sequence: TGTGCCAGCAGTCGCATGGACAGGGGTTATTCACCCCTCCACTTT. Translating gives CASSRMDRGYSPLHF.